Shown below are 24 T cell receptor beta chains from a single sample sequenced in a study of CD8+ T cells in alopecia areata. It was cDNA, reverse transcribed from extracted RNA, that served as the sequencing template. Method: immunoSEQ multiplex PCR; TCRdb's copy keeps in-frame clones and lacks some. The sample carries some 51,000 clones, roughly 96% recorded once. The sequencing here drew on CD8+ T cells sorted from blood, taken at week 0. The receptor source for this set is a human donor with alopecia areata.

This rearrangement joins TRBV7-9 to TRBJ2-1, with 8 bases that match TRBD1. The CDR3 consists of 13 residues. The J segment lost 7 bases and the V segment lost 5 bases, leaving 4 bases of the junction unmatched. Germline assignment: CDR1 SEHNR and CDR2 FQNEAQ (reference sequence). The chain's CDR3 is CASSATGGNEQFF. The CDR3, as DNA: TGTGCCAGCAGCGCTACAGGGGGTAATGAGCAGTTCTTC. Looking up the rest from reference TRBV7-9 and TRBJ2-1 gives the full variable domain: DTGVSQNPRHKITKRGQNVTFRCDPISEHNRLYWYRQTLGQGPEFLTYFQNEAQLEKSRLLSDRFSAERPKGSFSTLEIQRTEQGDSAMYLCASSATGGNEQFFGPGTRLTVL.

The J gene is TRBJ1-1, the V gene TRBV2, with 9 bases aligning to TRBD1. The CDR3 sequence is 17 residues long. Losses at the gene ends were 3 bases for V and 3 bases for J; bases not matched to a gene: 11. CDR1 is SNHLY, CDR2 FYNNEI, per germline. Here the CDR3 DNA reads TGTGCCAGCAGTGAGACTGGGACAGGGACGAGAGACACTGAAGCTTTCTTT. Translating it yields CASSETGTGTRDTEAFF.

The V call is TRBV15, the J call TRBJ1-1, with a tentative D call TRBD1 (5 bases). With 5 bases removed from V and 7 bases from J, the gap between germline ends came to 20 bases. The CDR3 length is 15 residues. Germline loops: CDR1 LNHNV, CDR2 YYDKDF (reference sequence). The CDR3 sequence is CATSLIGVPSLEAFF. The CDR3 DNA reads TGTGCCACCAGCCTCATAGGGGTTCCCAGCCTTGAAGCTTTCTTT.

This clone is medium-sized within its sample. V gene TRBV6-5 combines with J gene TRBJ2-7; possible D gene TRBD1, 5 bases. CDR1 MNHEY and CDR2 SVGAGI come from the germline V gene. The CDR3 extends over 14 amino acids. Trimming shortened V by 5 bases and J by 9 bases, and 20 bases separated the two germline ends. The CDR3 coding sequence is TGTGCCAGCAGTCTCGCTGGGGCCGCCGTCGGGCAGTACTTC. It translates to CASSLAGAAVGQYF.

This rearrangement joins TRBV10-3 to TRBJ2-3; possible D gene TRBD1, 6 bases. The ends were cut back, 2 bases at V and 0 bases at J, with 9 bases in the middle. The CDR3 sequence is 15 residues long. Germline assignment: CDR1 ENHRY and CDR2 SYGVKD. CDR3 region: CAISEDRSSTDTQYF. The CDR3 DNA sequence: TGTGCCATCAGTGAGGACAGGTCAAGCACAGATACGCAGTATTTT.

The V and J genes are TRBV6-5 and TRBJ2-3, with D unresolved. Germline V lookup: CDR1 MNHEY, CDR2 SVGAGI. Trimming removed 5 bases at V and 6 bases at J, with 12 bases between. The CDR3 covers 13 residues. CDR3 nucleotides: TGTGCCAGCAGTCAAGGATTCTCCGATACGCAGTATTTT. It encodes CASSQGFSDTQYF.

The chain has TRBV20-1 and TRBJ1-1; possibly TRBD1 for D (5 bases). The CDR3 has 11 amino acids. Per germline, CDR1 DFQATT and CDR2 SNEGSKA (reference sequence). The V gene lost 4 bases and the J gene lost 6 bases, with 9 bases spanning the gap. CDR3 sequence: CSATLGAEAFF. The CDR3 coding sequence is TGCAGTGCTACCCTGGGGGCTGAAGCTTTCTTT.

The chain is built from TRBV5-4 and TRBJ2-1; 13 nucleotides agree with TRBD2. This CDR3 contains 14 residues. Per germline, CDR1 SGHNT and CDR2 YYREEE (reference sequence). V gave up 4 bases and J gave up 7 bases; unmatched junction bases: 2. CDR3 protein: CASSLLAGGNEQFF. Written as DNA, the CDR3 is TGTGCCAGCAGCCTACTAGCGGGGGGGAATGAGCAGTTCTTC.

This chain connects TRBV4-3 to TRBJ1-1; 12 positions match TRBD1. The V gene end was trimmed by 6 bases and the J gene end by 0 bases; junction bases not matched to a gene: 5. The CDR3 is made up of 16 amino acids. The V gene's germline CDR1 is LGHNA and CDR2 YSLEER. The CDR3 here is CASSVGTGGLNTEAFF. CDR3 DNA: TGCGCCAGCAGTGTTGGGACAGGGGGCCTGAACACTGAAGCTTTCTTT.

The V gene is TRBV19, the J gene TRBJ1-2; weak D call: TRBD1 (5 bases). Per the germline V gene, CDR1 is LNHDA and CDR2 is SQIVND (reference sequence). V shed 8 bases and J shed 1 base, with 8 bases lying between them. The length of the CDR3 is 12 residues. The DNA of the CDR3 is TGTGCCAGTCTCGACAGTAACTATGGCTACACCTTC. The encoded protein is CASLDSNYGYTF.

This sequence joins TRBV7-2 and TRBJ2-7; D ambiguous. This CDR3 is 15 amino acids long. The germline CDR1 and CDR2 sequences are SGHTA and FQGNSA. V was pared by 3 bases and J by 0 bases, with 12 bases between. The CDR3 DNA sequence: TGTGCCAGCAGCTTTCACCCCTCCAGCTCCTACGAGCAGTACTTC. Residues: CASSFHPSSSYEQYF.

This chain connects TRBV7-8 to TRBJ2-1; 8 bases are a match to TRBD2. The CDR3 sequence is 13 residues long. Unmatched junction bases numbered 3, after V lost 5 bases and J lost 6 bases. Germline assignment: CDR1 SGHVS and CDR2 FQNEAQ. This CDR3 is CASSRSGGNEQFF. The CDR3 DNA sequence: TGTGCCAGCAGCCGAAGCGGGGGCAATGAGCAGTTCTTC.

About this clone: This sample also contains other DNA sequences that code for the same CDR3. Written as DNA, the CDR3 is TGTGCCAGCACCCTCGAGGGGGGGCGCGTAGATGAGCAGTTCTTC. It codes for CASTLEGGRVDEQFF. This rearrangement joins TRBV7-9 to TRBJ2-1, with TRBD2 as a possible D gene (7 bases). The CDR3 has 15 amino acids. CDR1 and CDR2 from the germline V gene are SEHNR and FQNEAQ (reference sequence). The V end was cut by 7 bases, the J end by 8 bases, with 21 bases between. The entire variable domain, with the rest obtained from reference TRBV7-9 and TRBJ2-1, is as follows: DTGVSQNPRHKITKRGQNVTFRCDPISEHNRLYWYRQTLGQGPEFLTYFQNEAQLEKSRLLSDRFSAERPKGSFSTLEIQRTEQGDSAMYLCASTLEGGRVDEQFFGPGTRLTVL.

The J gene is TRBJ1-5, the V gene TRBV15; 8 bases fit TRBD1. V lost 3 bases and J lost 4; bases outside the gene matches: 5. This CDR3 has 15 residues. Looked up from germline, CDR1 is LNHNV and CDR2 is YYDKDF (reference sequence). Here the CDR3 reads CATSSDDRGNQPQHF. The DNA for the CDR3 is TGTGCCACCAGCAGCGATGACAGGGGAAATCAGCCCCAGCATTTT.

The chain recombines TRBV5-1 with TRBJ1-1; TRBD1 might be the D (6 bases). Trimming removed 4 bases from V and 2 bases from J, with 12 bases in between. The CDR3 runs 14 residues. Germline V CDR1 and CDR2: SGHRS, YFSETQ. CDR3 amino acids: CASSLYRANTEAFF. The CDR3 region has the DNA TGCGCCAGCAGCCTTTACAGGGCCAACACTGAAGCTTTCTTT.

The chain employs TRBV7-6 and TRBJ2-2; 11 bases are shared with TRBD2. The germline V gene has CDR1 SGHVS and CDR2 FNYEAQ. The CDR3 runs to 19 residues. Germline trimming cut 5 bases from V and 0 bases from J; bases unmatched to any gene: 11. CDR3 DNA sequence: TGTGCCAGCAGCGACGAAGCTAGCGGGGGGTACCCGAACACCGGGGAGCTGTTTTTT. Translating it yields CASSDEASGGYPNTGELFF.

V is TRBV5-6 and J is TRBJ2-3; a weak D match, TRBD2 (5 bases). Germline lookup yields CDR1 SGHDT and CDR2 YYEEEE. The CDR3 runs 16 residues. Between the trimmed V and J ends, which lost 3 bases and 1 base, there was a span of 15 bases. CDR3 DNA: TGTGCCAGCAGCTCGATAGTTGGTAGCGGCACAGATACGCAGTATTTT. This encodes CASSSIVGSGTDTQYF.

This chain connects TRBV9 to TRBJ1-6; a weak D match, TRBD1 (6 bases). This CDR3 region has 19 residues. Germline V lookup: CDR1 SGDLS, CDR2 YYNGEE. V was shortened by 0 bases and J by 0 bases, with 16 bases between the two germline ends. CDR3: CASSVGAGGVGSYNSPLHF. The CDR3 region has the DNA TGTGCCAGCAGCGTAGGAGCCGGGGGCGTAGGCTCCTATAATTCACCCCTCCACTTT.

The genes are TRBV2 and TRBJ1-2, with 7 bases that match TRBD1. The junction had 0 bases not matched to a gene; V was cut back by 1 base and J by 4 bases. The germline V gene encodes CDR1 SNHLY and CDR2 FYNNEI. This CDR3 has 13 residues. CDR3 sequence reads: CASSEGQGYGYTF. The CDR3 nucleotides read TGTGCCAGCAGTGAAGGACAGGGCTATGGCTACACCTTC.

The V gene is TRBV12-2, the J gene TRBJ2-7. TRBV12-2 is recorded as a pseudogene. This CDR3 is built from 12 residues. CDR3 coding DNA: TGTGCAAGTCGGGTAGACCCCTACGAGCAGTACTTC. It encodes CASRVDPYEQYF.

This rearrangement joins TRBV2 to TRBJ2-5, with a tentative D call TRBD1 (5 bases). Germline V gene sequence: CDR1 SNHLY, CDR2 FYNNEI. The V and J ends lost 7 bases and 2 bases respectively, with 11 bases between them. The CDR3 length is 13 residues. The CDR3 protein is CASTLTGQETQYF. CDR3 DNA sequence: TGTGCCAGCACCCTTACAGGTCAAGAGACCCAGTACTTC.

The genes are TRBV4-2 and TRBJ1-1; D remains unclear. V lost 0 bases to trimming and J lost 0 bases, with 11 bases between them. The CDR3 has 16 amino acids. Germline values: CDR1 LGHNA, CDR2 YNFKEQ. CDR3 region: CASSQEGPALNTEAFF. In DNA, the CDR3 is TGTGCCAGCAGCCAAGAAGGCCCAGCATTGAACACTGAAGCTTTCTTT.

This clone was observed a few times. J is TRBJ2-7 and V is TRBV7-8; 8 positions agree with TRBD1. The V gene's germline CDR1 is SGHVS and CDR2 FQNEAQ. CDR3 size: 16 residues. Losses at the gene ends were 1 base for V and 4 bases for J; bases not matched to a gene: 9. The CDR3 protein is CASSLVLGTGVYEQYF. The CDR3 DNA reads TGTGCCAGCAGCTTAGTATTGGGGACAGGAGTATACGAGCAGTACTTC.

The gene calls are TRBV7-9 and TRBJ2-3; D may be TRBD1 or TRBD2 (5 bases each). From germline, CDR1 is SEHNR and CDR2 FQNEAQ (reference sequence). This CDR3 spans 16 amino acids. V was trimmed by 1 base and J by 5 bases, leaving 16 bases between them. The DNA for the CDR3 is TGTGCCAGCAGCTTAGGGTTTGGGACCCGGGGAGATACGCAGTATTTT. This codes for CASSLGFGTRGDTQYF. The entire variable domain, with the rest obtained from reference TRBV7-9 and TRBJ2-3, is as follows: DTGVSQNPRHKITKRGQNVTFRCDPISEHNRLYWYRQTLGQGPEFLTYFQNEAQLEKSRLLSDRFSAERPKGSFSTLEIQRTEQGDSAMYLCASSLGFGTRGDTQYFGPGTRLTVL.